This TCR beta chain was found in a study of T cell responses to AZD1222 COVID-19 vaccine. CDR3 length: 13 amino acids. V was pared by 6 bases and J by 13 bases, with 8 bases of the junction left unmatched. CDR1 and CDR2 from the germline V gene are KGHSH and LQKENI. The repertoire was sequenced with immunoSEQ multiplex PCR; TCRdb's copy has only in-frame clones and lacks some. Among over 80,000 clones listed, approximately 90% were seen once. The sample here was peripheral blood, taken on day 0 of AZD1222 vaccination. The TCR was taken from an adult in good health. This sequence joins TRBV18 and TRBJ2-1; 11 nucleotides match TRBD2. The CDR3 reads CASSVGTSGYQFF. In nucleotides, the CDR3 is TGTGCCAGCTCCGTAGGGACTAGCGGTTATCAGTTCTTC.